The 10 T cell receptor beta chains below come from one sample, sequenced in a study of post-analysis software for immune sequencing data. Whole-study results and caveats: Higher frequency in patients than in controls was seen for several TRBV segments, with TRBV5-6, TRBV5-1 and TRBV20-1 among them.

Their target antigens are unknown. cDNA libraries for TCR beta contained unique molecular identifiers. MiXCR, run by TCRdb on the PCR reads, gives a single entry per CDR3 protein. The sample consists of 820,000 or so distinct CDR3 sequences, about 57% of them appearing once. Sequencing used blood. These TCRs come from a girl under 18 with multiple sclerosis.

In DNA, the CDR3 is TGCAGTGCTAGGGCAAGCGGGGAGCAGTACTTC. As protein: CSARASGEQYF. The chain carries TRBV20-1 and TRBJ2-7, with D possibly being TRBD2 (6 bases). Germline CDR1 is DFQATT and CDR2 is SNEGSKA (reference sequence). This CDR3 comprises 11 residues. The V end was cut by 3 bases, the J end by 7 bases, with 10 bases between.

The rearrangement joins TRBV29-1 to TRBJ1-1; D is unclear. The germline gives CDR1 SQVTM, CDR2 ANQGSEA. Trimming shortened V by 7 bases and J by 0 bases, and 6 bases separated the two germline ends. The CDR3 is made up of 11 amino acids. The CDR3 nucleotides read TGCAGCGGATCATTGAACACTGAAGCTTTCTTT. Its protein is CSGSLNTEAFF.

CDR3 nucleotide sequence: TGCAGTGCTGTTAGCGGGGGGGCAGTGCAGTTCTTC. Its protein is CSAVSGGAVQFF. This chain joins TRBV20-1 and TRBJ2-1, with 11 bases aligning to TRBD2. Germline V gives CDR1 DFQATT, CDR2 SNEGSKA (reference sequence). V was clipped by 5 bases and J by 12 bases; unmatched bases: 6. This CDR3 has 12 residues.

This clonotype turned up a few times. The chain carries TRBV12-5 and TRBJ2-5; either TRBD1 or TRBD2 may supply D (6 bases each). The V end was cut by 1 base, the J end by 2 bases, with 14 bases between. Germline-derived CDR1 and CDR2 are LGHNT and FRNRAP. The CDR3 is made up of 16 amino acids. CDR3 region: CASGLGHGGWQETQYF. Written as DNA, the CDR3 is TGTGCTAGTGGTTTGGGTCACGGGGGCTGGCAAGAGACCCAGTACTTC.

The rearrangement links TRBV7-3 to TRBJ1-1; D is uncertain. The length of the CDR3 is 14 residues. V gave up 5 bases and J gave up 3 bases, with 13 bases separating them. Germline lookup yields CDR1 SGHTA and CDR2 FQGTGA. The CDR3 protein is CASSTTPRDTEAFF. For the CDR3, the DNA is TGTGCCAGCAGCACGACCCCACGGGACACTGAAGCTTTCTTT.

Concerning this clonotype: The junction departs from the called germline gene at one end, perhaps through a read error. The V gene is TRBV5-1, the J gene TRBJ2-7; D may correspond to TRBD1 or TRBD2 (5 bases each). The CDR3 extends over 15 amino acids. Germline lookup yields CDR1 SGHRS and CDR2 YFSETQ. CDR3 nucleotides: TGCACCAGCAGCTCGGGCTCCCGGGACGTCTACGAGCAGTACTTC. Its translation is CTSSSGSRDVYEQYF.

This clonotype appeared a single time. The chain uses TRBV12-3 or TRBV12-4 and TRBJ1-2; D is ambiguous. The V and J ends lost 4 bases and 2 bases respectively, with 11 bases between them. There are 14 residues in the CDR3. This chain's CDR3 is CASSCSNSNYGYTF. The DNA for the CDR3 is TGTGCCAGCAGTTGCAGCAACTCCAACTATGGCTACACCTTC.

As DNA, the CDR3 is TGTGCCAGCAGCTTAGACTATTCAAACTACGAGCAGTACTTC. It is translated as CASSLDYSNYEQYF. The chain employs TRBV7-9 and TRBJ2-7; D not certain. Germline V gene sequence: CDR1 SEHNR, CDR2 FQNEAQ (reference sequence). V lost 1 base and J 3 bases, leaving 10 bases between the germline ends. The CDR3 contains 14 residues.

The J gene is TRBJ2-7, the V gene TRBV10-3, with TRBD1 identical over 7 bases. This CDR3 contains 15 residues. V was clipped by 0 bases and J by 3 bases; unmatched bases: 5. The germline V gene encodes CDR1 ENHRY and CDR2 SYGVKD. This CDR3 is CAISESRDRDYEQYF. CDR3 sequence (DNA): TGTGCCATCAGTGAGTCCCGGGACAGAGACTACGAGCAGTACTTC.

The V gene is TRBV29-1, the J gene TRBJ2-5, with D perhaps given as TRBD1 or TRBD2 (6 bases each). This CDR3 comprises 12 residues. V was cut by 7 bases and J by 4 bases, with 13 bases left in between. The germline CDR1 and CDR2 sequences are SQVTM and ANQGSEA. The CDR3 coding sequence is TGCAGCGCCTCGGGGGCCGGAGAGACCCAGTACTTC. Its protein product is CSASGAGETQYF.